The 13 T cell receptor beta chains reported below all come from one sample, sequenced in a study of T-cell reconstitution after alpha-beta-depleted transplantation in children. Unique molecular identifiers were incorporated into the prepared TCRbeta library. TCRdb reanalysed the PCR reads using MiXCR and keeps one entry per CDR3 protein. In the table there are 300,000 to 400,000 distinct CDR3 sequences, about 14% of which are singletons. The material was PBMCs, obtained from the stem cell graft. The receptors here all came from a human donor who donated a stem cell graft to a child with Fanconi anemia.

The chain joins TRBV7-9 to TRBJ1-5, with D perhaps matching TRBD1 (5 bases). The CDR3 extends over 12 amino acids. Germline CDR1 reads SEHNR; CDR2 reads FQNEAQ (reference sequence). The V and J ends lost 8 bases and 5 bases respectively, with 10 bases between them. The CDR3 here is CASGAGDQPQHF. The DNA for the CDR3 is TGTGCCAGCGGGGCGGGAGATCAGCCCCAGCATTTT.

This chain connects TRBV4-3 to TRBJ1-1; D possibly corresponds to TRBD1 (6 bases). The CDR3 loop spans 18 amino acids. V was clipped by 5 bases and J by 3 bases, with 25 bases between them. Germline CDR1 and CDR2: LGHNA and YSLEER. The CDR3 loop is CASSYSGRGAPVYTEAFF. The CDR3 bases are TGCGCCAGCAGCTACTCTGGCAGGGGCGCGCCCGTGTACACTGAAGCTTTCTTT.

The CDR3 loop is CASSQGNRDNGYTF. The DNA for the CDR3 is TGCGCCAGCAGCCAAGGGAACAGGGATAATGGCTACACCTTC. The chain has TRBV4-3 and TRBJ1-2; tentatively, D is TRBD1 (6 bases). V was clipped by 1 base and J by 6 bases, with 12 bases between them. The germline gives CDR1 LGHNA, CDR2 YSLEER. The CDR3 spans 14 residues.

This clonotype turned up a few times. The chain is built from TRBV10-2 and TRBJ2-3; D gene unclear. In germline, CDR1 is WSHSY, CDR2 SAAADI. V was cut by 5 bases and J by 6 bases, with 12 bases left in between. This CDR3 is built from 13 residues. The DNA of the CDR3 is TGCGCCAGCAGTCCCGGGCCCTCGGATACGCAGTATTTT. This gives the protein CASSPGPSDTQYF.

This clonotype occurred a few times. The CDR3 loop reads CAEKKGTVNSPLHF. Here the CDR3 DNA reads TGTGCCGAAAAAAAGGGGACAGTGAATTCACCCCTCCACTTT. The chain joins TRBV3-1 to TRBJ1-6; the match to TRBD1 covers 7 bases. The length of the CDR3 is 14 residues. Trimming removed 11 bases from V and 7 bases from J; junction bases left unmatched: 11. CDR1 and CDR2 (germline): LGHDT, YNNKEL (reference sequence).

There are a few counts of this clonotype. The V gene is TRBV7-3, the J gene TRBJ1-6; 7 bases are a match to TRBD1. Looked up from germline, CDR1 is SGHTA and CDR2 is FQGTGA. The CDR3 sequence is 14 residues long. Germline trimming cut 5 bases from V and 10 bases from J; bases unmatched to any gene: 8. CDR3 in amino acids: CASSQTGVGSPLHF. CDR3 bases: TGTGCCAGCAGCCAAACAGGGGTAGGCTCACCCCTCCACTTT.

There are a few counts of this clonotype. V is TRBV29-1 and J is TRBJ2-5; weak D call: TRBD2 (6 bases). The V end lost 7 bases, the J end lost 4 bases, and 19 bases lay between the germline ends. Germline V lookup: CDR1 SQVTM, CDR2 ANQGSEA. The CDR3 sequence is 14 residues long. DNA of the CDR3: TGCAGCGGGACGGGAGTCGGAGCCTCAGAGACCCAGTACTTC. Protein: CSGTGVGASETQYF.

The chain is built from TRBV7-6 and TRBJ1-1; perhaps TRBD1 as D (6 bases). The CDR3 is made up of 13 amino acids. V lost 4 bases and J 10 bases, leaving 16 bases between the germline ends. Germline V CDR1 and CDR2: SGHVS, FNYEAQ. The CDR3 protein is CASSSTGGGRAFF. The CDR3 DNA reads as TGTGCCAGCAGCTCCACGGGGGGCGGAAGAGCTTTCTTT.

This chain uses TRBV24-1 with TRBJ2-2, with D perhaps matching TRBD1 (5 bases). The V gene's germline CDR1 is KGHDR and CDR2 SFDVKD. V lost 5 bases to trimming and J lost 0 bases, with 12 bases between them. CDR3 length: 16 residues. In DNA form, the CDR3 reads TGTGCCACCAGTGGGACACAGGCACCGAACACCGGGGAGCTGTTTTTT. It is translated as CATSGTQAPNTGELFF.

This clonotype has more than one count but fewer than ten. The chain links TRBV12-3 or TRBV12-4 to TRBJ1-3; the D gene is possibly TRBD1 (5 bases). The CDR3 extends over 16 amino acids. Trimming shortened V by 4 bases and J by 5 bases, and 18 bases separated the two germline ends. The CDR3: CASSSTPGGPRNTIYF. The CDR3 nucleotides read TGTGCCAGCAGTTCCACTCCTGGGGGACCGAGAAACACCATATATTTT.

This clonotype has a handful of counts. The chain employs TRBV20-1 and TRBJ2-7; perhaps TRBD1 as D (6 bases). The length of the CDR3 is 15 residues. Trimming left V 0 bases short and J 2 bases short, with 14 bases between. Germline CDR1 reads DFQATT; CDR2 reads SNEGSKA (reference sequence). CDR3 coding DNA: TGCAGTGCTAGAGATTACCAGGGGTCCACCTACGAGCAGTACGTC. This encodes CSARDYQGSTYEQYV.

This clonotype turned up a few times. The rearrangement joins TRBV3-1 to TRBJ2-7, with D perhaps TRBD2 (6 bases). Between the trimmed V and J ends, which lost 0 bases and 0 bases, there was a span of 12 bases. From germline, CDR1 is LGHDT and CDR2 YNNKEL (reference sequence). The CDR3 length is 16 residues. The CDR3 coding sequence is TGTGCCAGCAGCCAAGATCCCTTGACTAGCTCCTACGAGCAGTACTTC. Its protein product is CASSQDPLTSSYEQYF.

In this sample, this clonotype turned up a few times. The chain carries TRBV29-1 and TRBJ2-5; D remains ambiguous. The CDR3 has 13 residues. Per germline, CDR1 SQVTM and CDR2 ANQGSEA. V was shortened by 1 base and J by 4 bases, with 10 bases between the two germline ends. In DNA form, the CDR3 reads TGCAGCGTTGAAGTGTACACACGAGAGACCCAGTACTTC. It is translated as CSVEVYTRETQYF.